A selection of T cell receptor beta chains follows, all from one sample in a study of cytomegalovirus exposure and HLA in healthy donors. This table comes from immunoSEQ multiplex PCR, and its TCRdb copy is limited to in-frame clones, with some not included. Here the sample spans some 140,000 clones, about 68% being singletons. Specimen: PBMCs. The receptors come from a human donor in good health. Both conserved end residues are part of each CDR3. The D gene is left open where the match is weak.

V: TRBV7-9; J: TRBJ2-1; D: NA; CDR3: CASSLAAATAYNEQFF
V: TRBV10-3; J: TRBJ2-2; D: NA; CDR3: CAISESKGIGELFF
V: TRBV5-5; J: TRBJ2-2; D: NA; CDR3: CASSFGPQNTGELFF
V: TRBV5-1; J: TRBJ2-3; D: NA; CDR3: CASSLAGGTDTQYF
V: TRBV28; J: TRBJ2-7; D: NA; CDR3: CASSSTGYEQYF
V: TRBV5-1; J: TRBJ2-2; D: NA; CDR3: CASNTGTNTGELFF
V: TRBV6-1; J: TRBJ2-5; D: NA; CDR3: CASPPGTAEQETQYF
V: TRBV18; J: TRBJ1-3; D: NA; CDR3: CASSPDSSGNTIYF
V: TRBV5-1; J: TRBJ2-2; D: TRBD1; CDR3: CASSLDDRATGELFF
V: TRBV7-2; J: TRBJ2-1; D: TRBD1; CDR3: CASSWDRGSYNEQFF
V: TRBV19; J: TRBJ2-3; D: NA; CDR3: CASSIGDRSRTDTQYF
V: TRBV4-1; J: TRBJ2-1; D: TRBD2; CDR3: CASSHRPPAGGPNEQFF
V: TRBV4-1; J: TRBJ1-1; D: NA; CDR3: CASSQDSGFTVMNTEAFF
V: TRBV9; J: TRBJ2-3; D: NA; CDR3: CASSIDSYTDTQYF
V: TRBV27; J: TRBJ2-1; D: NA; CDR3: CASSLEGSYNEQFF
V: TRBV28; J: TRBJ2-3; D: TRBD2; CDR3: CASRFRGTSGHTDTQYF
V: TRBV5-8; J: TRBJ1-5; D: TRBD1; CDR3: CASSRGQFSNQPQHF
V: TRBV19; J: TRBJ2-7; D: TRBD2; CDR3: CASSDPSGGKNEQYF
V: TRBV5-1; J: TRBJ2-5; D: TRBD1; CDR3: CASSLGQGEETQYF
V: TRBV18; J: TRBJ1-5; D: NA; CDR3: CASSPGPFGVRGNQPQHF
V: TRBV2; J: TRBJ2-2; D: NA; CDR3: CASSEEGTGELFF
V: TRBV4-1; J: TRBJ1-1; D: TRBD1; CDR3: CASSQVRTGNTEAFF
V: TRBV4-1; J: TRBJ2-7; D: TRBD1; CDR3: CASSQEEQGANLFPSYEQYF
V: TRBV18; J: TRBJ1-5; D: NA; CDR3: CASSPRTAGGNQPQHF
V: TRBV7-6; J: TRBJ2-7; D: NA; CDR3: CASSLGTEQYF
V: TRBV7-9; J: TRBJ1-1; D: NA; CDR3: CASSSRDSNTEAFF
V: TRBV9; J: TRBJ1-2; D: NA; CDR3: CASSVGGDLHRLGYTF
V: TRBV18; J: TRBJ1-4; D: NA; CDR3: CASSPRDKTNEKLFF
V: TRBV29-1; J: TRBJ1-5; D: TRBD1; CDR3: CSVDEGQGYQPQHF
V: TRBV29-1; J: TRBJ2-7; D: NA; CDR3: CSVVGRSSYEQYF
V: TRBV5-1; J: TRBJ2-7; D: TRBD2; CDR3: CASSLVLAGSKFYEQYF
V: TRBV4-1; J: TRBJ2-7; D: TRBD1; CDR3: CASSRQGQAYEQYF
V: TRBV7-3; J: TRBJ2-5; D: NA; CDR3: CASSIPGPGETQYF
V: TRBV5-4; J: TRBJ2-3; D: TRBD1; CDR3: CASSPLRGQGITSTDTQYF
V: TRBV6-6; J: TRBJ2-5; D: NA; CDR3: CASRDRSGETQYF
V: TRBV9; J: TRBJ2-1; D: TRBD2; CDR3: CASSPRTSGLSYNEQFF
V: TRBV5-1; J: TRBJ2-2; D: NA; CDR3: CASSLAQIPGELFF
V: TRBV27; J: TRBJ2-7; D: NA; CDR3: CASSMTGLGTYEQYF
V: TRBV27; J: TRBJ2-3; D: NA; CDR3: CASSLHYRGGSTDTQYF
V: TRBV2; J: TRBJ1-5; D: NA; CDR3: CASSERVSQPQHF
V: TRBV4-2; J: TRBJ1-1; D: NA; CDR3: CASSPQGGNTEAFF